These T cell receptor beta chains were read from a single sample in a study of CD8+ T cells in alopecia areata. Data came from immunoSEQ multiplex PCR; TCRdb stores just in-frame clones and leaves some out. The sample lists roughly 150,000 clones; 50% to 65% were seen once. The sample was CD4+ T cells sorted from blood. The receptor set was obtained from a human donor in good health. CDR3s include the opening cysteine and the closing phenylalanine or tryptophan. Not all rows give a size; the values are once, few, many and, for expanded clones, a class.

j_gene: TRBJ2-1; abundance: few; v_gene: TRBV19; CDR3aa: CASSGASGRREQFF
j_gene: TRBJ2-1; abundance: few; v_gene: TRBV7-9; CDR3aa: CASSPQGGRYNEQFF
j_gene: TRBJ2-1; abundance: -; v_gene: TRBV5-4; CDR3aa: CATTWGAASYNEQFF
j_gene: TRBJ2-3; abundance: -; v_gene: TRBV5-1; CDR3aa: CASRPGREGTDTQYF
j_gene: TRBJ2-2; abundance: -; v_gene: TRBV29-1; CDR3aa: CSGGERANTGELFF
j_gene: TRBJ1-1; abundance: -; v_gene: TRBV18; CDR3aa: CASSPWWREAFF
j_gene: TRBJ2-3; abundance: -; v_gene: TRBV5-1; CDR3aa: CASSLEELSTDTQYF
j_gene: TRBJ2-3; abundance: few; v_gene: TRBV27; CDR3aa: CASSPRDPSADTQYF
j_gene: TRBJ1-2; abundance: -; v_gene: TRBV27; CDR3aa: CASSPGTGGGYTF
j_gene: TRBJ2-7; abundance: -; v_gene: TRBV7-3; CDR3aa: CASSLEKVSGEQYF
j_gene: TRBJ2-7; abundance: -; v_gene: TRBV5-1; CDR3aa: CASSWDVSSSYEQYF
j_gene: TRBJ1-2; abundance: -; v_gene: TRBV25-1; CDR3aa: CASSSGTQRGYTF
j_gene: TRBJ1-1; abundance: -; v_gene: TRBV23-1; CDR3aa: CASSQQGQIEAFF
j_gene: TRBJ2-1; abundance: -; v_gene: TRBV14; CDR3aa: CASSQEGLAGGRSHNEQFF
j_gene: TRBJ2-7; abundance: -; v_gene: TRBV2; CDR3aa: CASRSDSPSYEQYF
j_gene: TRBJ2-7; abundance: medium-sized; v_gene: TRBV23-1; CDR3aa: CASSQSLGLYEQYF
j_gene: TRBJ1-1; abundance: -; v_gene: TRBV14; CDR3aa: CASSPSRYRAFF
j_gene: TRBJ2-5; abundance: -; v_gene: TRBV29-1; CDR3aa: CSVDRDSGSQYF
j_gene: TRBJ2-7; abundance: -; v_gene: TRBV5-6; CDR3aa: CASSPNAGSSYEQYF
j_gene: TRBJ2-5; abundance: -; v_gene: TRBV7-9; CDR3aa: CASSLLREGQETQYF
j_gene: TRBJ1-5; abundance: -; v_gene: TRBV2; CDR3aa: CASSESGHTRWAQHF
j_gene: TRBJ1-1; abundance: -; v_gene: TRBV30; CDR3aa: CAWSPGRGNTEAFF
j_gene: TRBJ2-4; abundance: -; v_gene: TRBV28; CDR3aa: CASSLSPGVAIQYF
j_gene: TRBJ2-2; abundance: -; v_gene: TRBV29-1; CDR3aa: CSVHKGAGELFF
j_gene: TRBJ2-7; abundance: -; v_gene: TRBV25-1; CDR3aa: CASVGFYEQYF
j_gene: TRBJ2-1; abundance: few; v_gene: TRBV29-1; CDR3aa: CSVEDRSGGLGEQFF
j_gene: TRBJ2-5; abundance: -; v_gene: TRBV29-1; CDR3aa: CSAGTGAGETQYF
j_gene: TRBJ2-3; abundance: -; v_gene: TRBV5-6; CDR3aa: CASSLGSTTSTDTQYF
j_gene: TRBJ2-5; abundance: -; v_gene: TRBV29-1; CDR3aa: CSGGDSLKETQYF
j_gene: TRBJ2-3; abundance: -; v_gene: TRBV15; CDR3aa: CATSRDIDWSTQYF
j_gene: TRBJ2-2; abundance: -; v_gene: TRBV7-9; CDR3aa: CASSQPGELFF
j_gene: TRBJ2-5; abundance: -; v_gene: TRBV29-1; CDR3aa: CSVAGGETQYF
j_gene: TRBJ2-5; abundance: few; v_gene: TRBV7-2; CDR3aa: CASSEGETQYF
j_gene: TRBJ2-5; abundance: -; v_gene: TRBV2; CDR3aa: CASRERALETQYF
j_gene: TRBJ1-2; abundance: -; v_gene: TRBV19; CDR3aa: CASSWDRGFGYTF
j_gene: TRBJ2-7; abundance: few; v_gene: TRBV28; CDR3aa: CASSFGGTHEQYF
j_gene: TRBJ2-2; abundance: -; v_gene: TRBV5-1; CDR3aa: CASSLTLAGGRTGELFF
j_gene: TRBJ2-7; abundance: -; v_gene: TRBV29-1; CDR3aa: CSVANSYEQYF
j_gene: TRBJ1-2; abundance: -; v_gene: TRBV5-1; CDR3aa: CASSLAAGGYTF
j_gene: TRBJ1-5; abundance: -; v_gene: TRBV7-9; CDR3aa: CASSSDSNQPQHF
j_gene: TRBJ2-1; abundance: -; v_gene: TRBV5-6; CDR3aa: CASSEFRAATYNEQFF
j_gene: TRBJ2-1; abundance: -; v_gene: TRBV7-2; CDR3aa: CASSKAVVVRNEQFF
j_gene: TRBJ1-1; abundance: -; v_gene: TRBV30; CDR3aa: CAWSILVNTEAFF
j_gene: TRBJ1-1; abundance: -; v_gene: TRBV29-1; CDR3aa: CSVAVGMNTEAFF